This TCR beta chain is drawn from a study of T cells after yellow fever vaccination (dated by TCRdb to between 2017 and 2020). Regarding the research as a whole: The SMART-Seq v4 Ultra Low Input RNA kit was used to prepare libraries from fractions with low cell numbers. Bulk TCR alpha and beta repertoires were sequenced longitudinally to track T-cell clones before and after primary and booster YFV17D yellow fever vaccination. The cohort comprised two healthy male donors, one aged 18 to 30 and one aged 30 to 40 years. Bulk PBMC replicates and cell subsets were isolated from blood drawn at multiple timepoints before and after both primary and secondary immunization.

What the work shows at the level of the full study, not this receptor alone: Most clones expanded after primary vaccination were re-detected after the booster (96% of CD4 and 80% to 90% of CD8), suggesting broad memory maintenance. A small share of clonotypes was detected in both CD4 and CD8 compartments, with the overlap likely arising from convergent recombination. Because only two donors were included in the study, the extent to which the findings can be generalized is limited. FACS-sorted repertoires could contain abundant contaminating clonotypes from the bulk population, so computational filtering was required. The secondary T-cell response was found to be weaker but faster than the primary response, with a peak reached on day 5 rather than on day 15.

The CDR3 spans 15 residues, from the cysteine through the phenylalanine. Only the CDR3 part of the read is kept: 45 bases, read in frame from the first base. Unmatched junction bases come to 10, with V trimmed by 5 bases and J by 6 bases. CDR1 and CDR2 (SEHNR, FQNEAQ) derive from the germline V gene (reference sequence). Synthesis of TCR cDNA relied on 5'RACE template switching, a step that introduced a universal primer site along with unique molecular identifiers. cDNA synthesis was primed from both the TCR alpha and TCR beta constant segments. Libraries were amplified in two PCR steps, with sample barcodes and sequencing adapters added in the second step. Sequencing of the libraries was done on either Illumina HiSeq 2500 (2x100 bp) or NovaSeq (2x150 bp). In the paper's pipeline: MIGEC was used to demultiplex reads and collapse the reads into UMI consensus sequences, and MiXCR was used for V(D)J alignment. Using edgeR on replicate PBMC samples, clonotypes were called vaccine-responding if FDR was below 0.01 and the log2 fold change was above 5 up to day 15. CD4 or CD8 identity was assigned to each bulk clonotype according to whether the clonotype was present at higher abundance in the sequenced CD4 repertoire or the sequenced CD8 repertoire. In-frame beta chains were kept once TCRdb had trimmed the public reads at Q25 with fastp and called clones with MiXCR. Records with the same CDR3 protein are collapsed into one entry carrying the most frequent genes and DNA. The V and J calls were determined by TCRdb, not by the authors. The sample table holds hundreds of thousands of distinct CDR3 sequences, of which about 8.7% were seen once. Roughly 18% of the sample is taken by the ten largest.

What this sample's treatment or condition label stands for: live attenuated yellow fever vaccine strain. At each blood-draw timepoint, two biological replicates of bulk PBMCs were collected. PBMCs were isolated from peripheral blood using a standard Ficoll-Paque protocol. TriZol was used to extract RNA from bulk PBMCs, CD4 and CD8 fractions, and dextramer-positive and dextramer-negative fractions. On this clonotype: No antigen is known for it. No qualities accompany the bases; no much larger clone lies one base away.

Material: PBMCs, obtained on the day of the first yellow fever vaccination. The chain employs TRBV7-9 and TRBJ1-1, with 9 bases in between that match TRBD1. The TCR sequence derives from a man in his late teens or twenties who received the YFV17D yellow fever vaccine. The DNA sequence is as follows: TGTGCCAGCAGCCCCGACAGGGGGAGAAAGGCTGAAGCTTTCTTT. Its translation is CASSPDRGRKAEAFF.